This is a list of T cell receptor beta chains from one sample in a study of cytomegalovirus exposure and HLA in healthy donors. TCRdb keeps only in-frame clones here, not all; method: immunoSEQ multiplex PCR. This sample carries 95,000 to 150,000 clones, about four fifths of them seen once, and the ten largest clones take approximately 9.1%. Material: PBMCs. The receptors stem from a woman aged 45-60 years in good health and CMV-seropositive. The conserved cysteine and the conserved F or W are not part of the CDR3 here. The order of the fields is CDR3 protein, V gene, J gene, clone size. Size is omitted from some rows. Given values are once, few, many or a class for expanded clones.

ASSRAGLSYEQY	TRBV5-1	TRBJ2-7	few
ASSQPTSTPPSYTGELF	TRBV4-3	TRBJ2-2	.
ASSAGGWGQGYEQY	TRBV7-9	TRBJ2-7	once
ASSKRPSGTTGGELF	TRBV7-3	TRBJ2-2	once
ASSLDSTNEKLF	TRBV5-1	TRBJ1-4	.
ASSQAGTPNTEAF	TRBV4-3	TRBJ1-1	few
ASSPRRGGYSREQY	TRBV19	TRBJ2-7	.
ASSSSTTGVPQH	TRBV7-6	TRBJ1-5	.
ASSQGKNRYNSPLH	TRBV4-3	TRBJ1-6	.
ASSFRVDGELF	TRBV7-7	TRBJ2-2	.
ASSSSGRRTDTQY	TRBV5-1	TRBJ2-3	.
ASSLESQEKLF	TRBV5-1	TRBJ1-4	.
ASSLNRQNTEAF	TRBV6-5	TRBJ1-1	few
ASNRFGTGSSYEQY	TRBV5-1	TRBJ2-7	.
ASTPAILSGAARGYT	TRBV7-9	TRBJ1-2	few
ASSPTQGRSVLF	TRBV18	TRBJ1-4	.
ATSARTGGWETQY	TRBV15	TRBJ2-5	.
ASSFESSEQY	TRBV7-9	TRBJ2-7	.
ASSARLAGAGANVLT	TRBV2	TRBJ2-6	.
ASSLEGLAGKETQY	TRBV7-2	TRBJ2-5	once
ASSAQGGMYNEQF	TRBV7-9	TRBJ2-1	.
ASSLYRRTSDYNEQF	TRBV27	TRBJ2-1	.
ASSFPRVSYEQY	TRBV11-2	TRBJ2-7	.
ASSRTSGSYNEQF	TRBV7-9	TRBJ2-1	.
ASSPEDRGQETQY	TRBV12-1	TRBJ2-5	.
ASRTGVIGQETQY	TRBV6-1	TRBJ2-5	.
ASSGGAGETQY	TRBV5-1	TRBJ2-5	.
ASSSGRQETQY	TRBV7-7	TRBJ2-5	.
ASSQTASNSYEQY	TRBV4-1	TRBJ2-7	.
ASSSRPGGGNTIY	TRBV4-2	TRBJ1-3	.
ASSQSSGNTIY	TRBV16	TRBJ1-3	many
AITQTGGGYYGYT	TRBV10-3	TRBJ1-2	.
ASRWGHQEEKLF	TRBV5-1	TRBJ1-4	.
ASSVDFGQGWGYT	TRBV9	TRBJ1-2	.
ASSLEAYGYT	TRBV7-9	TRBJ1-2	.
ASSVAGAYQDTQY	TRBV9	TRBJ2-5	once
ASRQANQPQH	TRBV2	TRBJ1-5	.
ASSGADVAGFEQY	TRBV6-1	TRBJ2-7	.
ASSPRSGRTHEQY	TRBV5-1	TRBJ2-7	.
ASSAQGIPDYGYT	TRBV9	TRBJ1-2	.
ATSRDRLAGAGNTIY	TRBV15	TRBJ1-3	.
ASNSGTGVYNEQF	TRBV28	TRBJ2-1	once
ASSRPGRYNEQF	TRBV21-1	TRBJ2-1	.
ASSRQLLNTEAF	TRBV6-5	TRBJ1-1	.